This T cell receptor beta chain was identified during a study of regulatory T cells in long-lasting Graves disease. Study-wide results and caveats: The study found TRBV28, TRBJ1-2 and TRBJ2-5 favored in persistent disease.

TCR beta libraries were built with iRepertoire HTBI primers and Arm-PCR of CDR3 regions. TCRdb re-analysed the multiplex PCR reads in MiXCR, keeping a single row per CDR3 protein. The sample lists around 500,000 distinct CDR3 sequences; roughly 15% were seen once. To note about this clonotype: Its antigen is undetermined.

CDR1 is SGHAT, CDR2 FQNNGV, per germline. Trimming removed 5 bases from V and 1 base from J, with 15 bases in between. The CDR3 extends over 16 amino acids. Indicated time point: newly diagnosed GD, antithyroid drugs for less than 3 months. After RNA was extracted from PBMCs, the TCR library was made from it. These same data were also listed under a study on T cells in Graves' hyperthyroidism and ophthalmopathy. According to that study: The hyperthyroidism was newly diagnosed and had lasted under 2 months; the patients were aged 18 to 65. The blood repertoire included most of the expanded thyroid clonotypes above 0.001. It was a median approximately 6 months before onset that the model predicted ophthalmopathy.

V is TRBV11-2 and J is TRBJ1-5, with D tentatively TRBD1 (5 bases). The sample was peripheral blood mononuclear cells (PBMCs), taken at new diagnosis, from a patient treated with antithyroid drugs. This TCR derives from a woman aged 35-65 years with Graves disease. CDR3 protein: CASSPTGSQSNQPQHF. CDR3 DNA sequence: TGTGCCAGCAGCCCCACAGGTTCACAGAGCAATCAGCCCCAGCATTTT.